The 23 T cell receptor beta chains below come from one sample, sequenced in a study of T-cell memory formation after mild COVID-19. TCRdb processed the 5' RACE reads anew with MiXCR; each CDR3 protein has one entry. The table includes roughly 250,000 distinct CDR3 sequences, about a sixth detected once. The sample taken for sequencing was PBMCs or a T cell subset sorted from them (not recorded which). The source of these receptors is a man aged 18 to 30 who had mild COVID-19 (a few samples of this study predate the infection). Cell type and time point are not known.

The V gene is TRBV2, the J gene TRBJ1-5, with TRBD1 identical over 9 bases. The CDR3 has 15 residues. Looked up from germline, CDR1 is SNHLY and CDR2 is FYNNEI. Trimming removed 8 bases from V and 5 bases from J; junction bases left unmatched: 10. The CDR3 DNA is TGTGCCAGCCAACGTGGGACAGGGTTCGATCAGCCCCAGCATTTT. Its translation is CASQRGTGFDQPQHF.

In this sample, this clonotype turned up many times. The chain couples TRBV12-3 or TRBV12-4 to TRBJ1-5; D may be TRBD1 (5 bases). CDR3 length: 13 amino acids. The V and J ends lost 0 bases and 7 bases respectively, with 7 bases between them. DNA of the CDR3: TGTGCCAGCAGTTTAGCCAGGGCCCAGCCCCAGCATTTT. It specifies CASSLARAQPQHF.

The chain has TRBV20-1 and TRBJ1-6; the D gene is possibly TRBD1 (5 bases). The CDR3 contains 17 residues. V lost 6 bases and J lost 0, with 18 bases in between. Germline assignment: CDR1 DFQATT and CDR2 SNEGSKA (reference sequence). The CDR3 DNA follows: TGCAGTGCAAGGCCCAGGGCCATCAGCTCCTATAATTCACCCCTCCACTTT. It specifies CSARPRAISSYNSPLHF.

The chain uses TRBV3-1 and TRBJ2-6; no definite D call. Per germline, CDR1 LGHDT and CDR2 YNNKEL (reference sequence). CDR3 length: 14 residues. Trimming stripped 8 bases from V and 0 bases from J, with 8 bases between. CDR3 in DNA: TGTGCCAGCGCGTATTTCTCTGGGGCCAACGTCCTGACTTTC. Its translation is CASAYFSGANVLTF.

The chain recombines TRBV6-6 with TRBJ2-5; D unclear. V lost 0 bases and J lost 5, with 13 bases in between. Germline loops: CDR1 MNHNY, CDR2 SVGAGI (reference sequence). The CDR3 contains 15 residues. CDR3 region: CASSYSTIPAETQYF. CDR3 DNA sequence: TGTGCCAGCAGTTACTCCACTATCCCCGCGGAGACCCAGTACTTC.

The chain employs TRBV28 and TRBJ1-2; 7 bases line up with TRBD1. CDR1 and CDR2 (germline): MDHEN, SYDVKM. The CDR3 is 12 amino acids. The J segment lost 8 bases and the V segment lost 2 bases, leaving 2 bases of the junction unmatched. The chain's CDR3 is CASSLTGVGYTF. DNA of the CDR3: TGTGCCAGCAGTTTAACAGGGGTGGGCTACACCTTC.

The chain carries TRBV3-1 and TRBJ2-3; a possible D gene is TRBD1 (5 bases). CDR1 and CDR2 from the germline V gene are LGHDT and YNNKEL (reference sequence). Trimming took 3 bases from V and 8 from J, leaving 18 bases between them. The CDR3 spans 15 residues. The CDR3 region has the DNA TGTGCCAGCAGCCAGGGCCCCCAAGGGGCTGGTACGCAGTATTTT. Amino acids: CASSQGPQGAGTQYF.

V is TRBV4-1 and J is TRBJ2-5; TRBD2 matches at 8 bases. CDR1 and CDR2 (germline): MGHRA, YSYEKL. Germline trimming cut 4 bases from V and 7 bases from J; bases unmatched to any gene: 8. The CDR3 totals 14 residues. CDR3: CASSLDREGGTQYF. The CDR3 region has the DNA TGCGCCAGCAGCCTGGACCGGGAGGGCGGGACCCAGTACTTC.

This chain connects TRBV5-1 to TRBJ2-1, with D perhaps being TRBD1 or TRBD2 (5 bases each). Germline values: CDR1 SGHRS, CDR2 YFSETQ. The CDR3 length is 15 residues. Trimming removed 5 bases from V and 1 base from J, with 13 bases in between. This chain's CDR3 is CASRPGTASYNEQFF. The CDR3 DNA reads TGCGCCAGCAGACCCGGGACCGCGTCCTACAATGAGCAGTTCTTC.

The DNA of the CDR3 is TGTGCCAGCAGCTTGGGAGGGGACGGGAGAAACACCATATATTTT. As protein: CASSLGGDGRNTIYF. The V call is TRBV5-5, the J call TRBJ1-3, with D possibly TRBD1 on 5 matching bases. V lost 0 bases to trimming and J lost 5 bases, with 12 bases between them. This CDR3 has 15 amino acids. Germline V gene data show CDR1 as SGHKS and CDR2 as YYEKEE (reference sequence).

The table lists this clonotype with a few counts. CDR3 in amino acids: CASSVGSSGGQETQYF. CDR3 bases: TGTGCCAGCAGCGTAGGGAGTAGCGGGGGCCAAGAGACCCAGTACTTC. The rearrangement links TRBV9 to TRBJ2-5; 9 bases match TRBD2. This CDR3 contains 16 residues. From germline, CDR1 is SGDLS and CDR2 YYNGEE. The V gene end was trimmed by 0 bases and the J gene end by 1 base; junction bases not matched to a gene: 4.

Ten or more counts support this clonotype. The rearrangement uses TRBV28 and TRBJ2-5, with no clear D. Trimming took 4 bases from V and 11 from J, leaving 14 bases between them. This CDR3 spans 12 amino acids. Germline V gives CDR1 MDHEN, CDR2 SYDVKM. This CDR3 is CASSSAGEIQYF. The CDR3 region has the DNA TGTGCCAGCAGTTCCGCCGGAGAAATACAGTACTTC. The full variable domain, in which reference TRBV28 and TRBJ2-5 provide the parts outside the CDR3, is DVKVTQSSRYLVKRTGEKVFLECVQDMDHENMFWYRQDPGLGLRLIYFSYDVKMKEKGDIPEGYSVSREKKERFSLILESASTNQTSMYLCASSSAGEIQYFGPGTRLLVL.

V gene TRBV12-3 or TRBV12-4 combines with J gene TRBJ1-5; tentatively, D is TRBD1 (6 bases). The CDR3 extends over 14 amino acids. Trimming cost V 5 bases and J 7 bases, with 15 bases left between them. In DNA, the CDR3 is TGTGCCAGCAGTCCTCAACAGGGTCAGCAGCCCCAGCATTTT. Translation gives CASSPQQGQQPQHF.

This chain links TRBV6-2 or TRBV6-3 with TRBJ2-3; weak D call: TRBD2 (5 bases). Between the trimmed V and J ends, which lost 3 bases and 2 bases, there was a span of 12 bases. The CDR3 consists of 15 residues. Germline-derived CDR1 and CDR2 are MNHEY and SVGEGT. Written as DNA, the CDR3 is TGTGCCAGCAGTTATTCAGCGGCCAACACAGATACGCAGTATTTT. Amino acid sequence: CASSYSAANTDTQYF.

The chain is built from TRBV4-3 and TRBJ1-5; D is possibly TRBD1 (5 bases). Germline CDR1 reads LGHNA; CDR2 reads YSLEER. The V and J ends lost 0 bases and 0 bases respectively, with 9 bases between them. The length of the CDR3 is 16 residues. The CDR3 is CASSQDRDYSNQPQHF. The CDR3, as DNA: TGCGCCAGCAGCCAAGACAGGGATTATAGCAATCAGCCCCAGCATTTT.

This clonotype was seen more than once but under ten times. The chain uses TRBV5-1 and TRBJ2-1, with 8 nucleotides matching TRBD2. This CDR3 contains 15 residues. V shed 3 bases, J shed 9 bases, and the junction held 11 bases outside the gene matches. Germline V gives CDR1 SGHRS, CDR2 YFSETQ. The CDR3 sequence is CASSSVRGGPVEQFF. The DNA of the CDR3 is TGCGCCAGCAGCTCTGTCCGGGGGGGGCCGGTTGAGCAGTTCTTC.

The chain links TRBV3-1 to TRBJ1-1; TRBD1 matches at 9 bases. CDR1 and CDR2 from the germline V gene are LGHDT and YNNKEL (reference sequence). The junction had 4 bases not matched to a gene; V was cut back by 4 bases and J by 10 bases. The CDR3 totals 12 residues. Written as DNA, the CDR3 is TGTGCCAGCAGCCGTGGGACAGGGCCAGCTTTCTTT. Translation gives CASSRGTGPAFF.

J is TRBJ2-1 and V is TRBV3-1; 9 nucleotides align to TRBD2. This CDR3 has 16 amino acids. CDR1 is LGHDT, CDR2 YNNKEL, per germline (reference sequence). The trim removed 1 base at V and 10 bases at J, leaving 11 bases unmatched. The CDR3 region has the DNA TGTGCCAGCAGCCAAGGAGACTTAGCGGGGGCCCAGGAGCAGTTCTTC. The encoded protein is CASSQGDLAGAQEQFF.

This rearrangement joins TRBV7-3 to TRBJ2-1; 12 bases are shared with TRBD2. The CDR3 runs to 14 residues. Trimming removed 6 bases from V and 5 bases from J; junction bases left unmatched: 2. Germline V gene lookup returns CDR1 SGHTA and CDR2 FQGTGA. The CDR3 sequence: CASRTSGGDNEQFF. The CDR3 nucleotides read TGTGCCAGCAGGACTAGCGGGGGAGACAATGAGCAGTTCTTC.

This clonotype has ten or more counts. V and J are TRBV7-9 and TRBJ2-5; D is unclear. Germline CDR1 and CDR2: SEHNR and FQNEAQ (reference sequence). The CDR3 is 14 amino acids. The V gene lost 3 bases and the J gene lost 2 bases, with 10 bases spanning the gap. The DNA of the CDR3 is TGTGCCAGCAGCTTTTCTTCCGGGCAAGAGACCCAGTACTTC. Its translation is CASSFSSGQETQYF.

This clonotype has just a few counts. V is TRBV6-5 and J is TRBJ2-7, with D perhaps TRBD1 or TRBD2 (5 bases each). V lost 6 bases and J 3 bases, leaving 12 bases between the germline ends. Looked up from germline, CDR1 is MNHEY and CDR2 is SVGAGI. This CDR3 comprises 13 residues. CDR3 sequence (DNA): TGTGCCAGCAGCCGGGACCCTCGCTACGAGCAGTACTTC. Residues: CASSRDPRYEQYF.

The genes are TRBV14 and TRBJ1-5; D unresolved. The CDR3 totals 13 residues. CDR1 and CDR2 from the germline V gene are SGHDN and FVKESK. V dropped 3 bases and J dropped 3 bases, with 6 bases sitting between them. CDR3 coding DNA: TGTGCCAGCAGCCACGACTTCAATCAGCCCCAGCATTTT. Translation: CASSHDFNQPQHF.

This clonotype was picked up a small number of times. V usage is TRBV7-9 and J usage is TRBJ1-2; D is unclear. V shed 3 bases and J shed 4 bases, with 9 bases lying between them. This CDR3 is built from 13 residues. Germline V lookup: CDR1 SEHNR, CDR2 FQNEAQ (reference sequence). The CDR3 nucleotides are TGTGCCAGCAGCTTTGGGCCCTCCTATGGCTACACCTTC. Translating gives CASSFGPSYGYTF. The full variable domain, in which reference TRBV7-9 and TRBJ1-2 provide the parts outside the CDR3, is DTGVSQNPRHKITKRGQNVTFRCDPISEHNRLYWYRQTLGQGPEFLTYFQNEAQLEKSRLLSDRFSAERPKGSFSTLEIQRTEQGDSAMYLCASSFGPSYGYTFGSGTRLTVV.